This TCR beta chain was observed in a study of shared clonotypes between healthy human individuals. Healthy adults negative for HIV, lacking recent acute infections or vaccinations, served as donors. Profiling relied on immunoSEQ multiplex PCR, and the TCRdb table lists in-frame clones only, not all of them. The data hold more than 2 million clones, with 95% observed a single time. The CDR3 runs to 13 residues. The V end was cut by 6 bases, the J end by 3 bases, with 9 bases between. Germline assignment: CDR1 MNHNY and CDR2 SVGAGI (reference sequence). The chain couples TRBV6-6 to TRBJ1-5, with a tentative D call TRBD1 (5 bases). The sample comprised naive CD4+ T cells sorted from blood. Described subset: CD45RA+ positively selected. The source is a man younger than 35 in good health. The CDR3 region has the DNA TGTGCCAGCAGGGGAGGGGCCAATCAGCCCCAGCATTTT. Protein sequence: CASRGGANQPQHF.